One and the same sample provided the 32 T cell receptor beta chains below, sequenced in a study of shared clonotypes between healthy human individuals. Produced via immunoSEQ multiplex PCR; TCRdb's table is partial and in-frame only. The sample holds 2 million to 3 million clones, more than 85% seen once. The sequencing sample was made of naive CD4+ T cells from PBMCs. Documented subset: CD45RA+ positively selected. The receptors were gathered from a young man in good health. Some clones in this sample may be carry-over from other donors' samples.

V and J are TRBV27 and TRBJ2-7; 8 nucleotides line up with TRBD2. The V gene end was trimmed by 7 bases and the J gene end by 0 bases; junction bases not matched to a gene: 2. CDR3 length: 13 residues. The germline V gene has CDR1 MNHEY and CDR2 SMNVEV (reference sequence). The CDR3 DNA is TGTGCCAGCACGGGGGGGAGCTCCTACGAGCAGTACTTC. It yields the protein CASTGGSSYEQYF.

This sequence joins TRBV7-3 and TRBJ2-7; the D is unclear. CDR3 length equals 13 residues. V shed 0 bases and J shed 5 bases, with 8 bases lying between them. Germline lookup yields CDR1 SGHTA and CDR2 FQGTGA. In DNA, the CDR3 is TGTGCCAGCAGCTTAACCAGGTCCGACGAGCAGTACTTC. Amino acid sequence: CASSLTRSDEQYF.

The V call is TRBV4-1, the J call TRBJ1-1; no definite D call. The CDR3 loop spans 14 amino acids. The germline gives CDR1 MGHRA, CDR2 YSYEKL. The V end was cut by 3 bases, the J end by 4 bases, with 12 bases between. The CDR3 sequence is CASSQTRGSTEAFF. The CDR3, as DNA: TGCGCCAGCAGCCAGACGCGGGGTAGCACTGAAGCTTTCTTT.

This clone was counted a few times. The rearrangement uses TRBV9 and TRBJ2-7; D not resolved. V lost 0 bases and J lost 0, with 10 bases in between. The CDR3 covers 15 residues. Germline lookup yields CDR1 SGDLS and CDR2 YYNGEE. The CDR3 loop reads CASSVEVGHSYEQYF. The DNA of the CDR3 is TGTGCCAGCAGCGTAGAGGTCGGGCACTCCTACGAGCAGTACTTC.

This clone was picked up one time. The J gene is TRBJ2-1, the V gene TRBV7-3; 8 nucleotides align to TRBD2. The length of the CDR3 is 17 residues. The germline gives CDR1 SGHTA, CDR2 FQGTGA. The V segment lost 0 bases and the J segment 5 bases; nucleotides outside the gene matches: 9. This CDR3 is CASSLTFSGSINNEQFF. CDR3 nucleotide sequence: TGTGCCAGCAGCTTAACATTCAGCGGGAGCATCAACAATGAGCAGTTCTTC.

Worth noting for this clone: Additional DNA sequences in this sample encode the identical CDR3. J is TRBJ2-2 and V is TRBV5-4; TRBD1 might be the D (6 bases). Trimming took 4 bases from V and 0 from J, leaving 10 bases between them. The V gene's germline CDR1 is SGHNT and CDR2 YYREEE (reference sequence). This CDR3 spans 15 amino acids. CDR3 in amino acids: CASSPGTPNTGELFF. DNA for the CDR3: TGTGCCAGCAGCCCCGGGACACCGAACACCGGGGAGCTGTTTTTT. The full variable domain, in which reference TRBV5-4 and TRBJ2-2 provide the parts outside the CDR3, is ETGVTQSPTHLIKTRGQQVTLRCSSQSGHNTVSWYQQALGQGPQFIFQYYREEENGRGNFPPRFSGLQFPNYSSELNVNALELDDSALYLCASSPGTPNTGELFFGEGSRLTVL.

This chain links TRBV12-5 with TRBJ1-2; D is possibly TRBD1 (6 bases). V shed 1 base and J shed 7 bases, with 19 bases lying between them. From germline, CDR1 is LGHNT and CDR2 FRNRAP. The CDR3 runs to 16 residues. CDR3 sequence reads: CASGLEGGRGDAGYTF. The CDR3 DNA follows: TGTGCTAGTGGTTTGGAGGGCGGCAGGGGCGATGCTGGCTACACCTTC. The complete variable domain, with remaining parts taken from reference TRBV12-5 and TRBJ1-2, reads DARVTQTPRHKVTEMGQEVTMRCQPILGHNTVFWYRQTMMQGLELLAYFRNRAPLDDSGMPKDRFSAEMPDATLATLKIQPSEPRDSAVYFCASGLEGGRGDAGYTFGSGTRLTVV.

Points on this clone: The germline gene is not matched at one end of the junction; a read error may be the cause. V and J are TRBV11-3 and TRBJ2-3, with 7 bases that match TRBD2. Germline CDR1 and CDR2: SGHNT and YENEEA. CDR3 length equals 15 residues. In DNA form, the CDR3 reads TGTGCCAGCAGCTTAGCCGCGACTAGCATAGATACGCAGTATTTT. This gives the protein CASSLAATSIDTQYF.

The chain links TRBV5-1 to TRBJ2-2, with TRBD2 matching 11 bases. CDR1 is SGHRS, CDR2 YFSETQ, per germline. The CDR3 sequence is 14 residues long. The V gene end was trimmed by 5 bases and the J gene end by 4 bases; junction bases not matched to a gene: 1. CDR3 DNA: TGCGCCAGCAGTGGACTAGCGGGCACCGGGGAGCTGTTTTTT. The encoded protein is CASSGLAGTGELFF.

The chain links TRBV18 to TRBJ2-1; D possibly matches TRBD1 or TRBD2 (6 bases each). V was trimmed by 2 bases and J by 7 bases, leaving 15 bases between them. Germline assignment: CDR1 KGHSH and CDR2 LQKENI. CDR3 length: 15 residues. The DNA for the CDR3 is TGTGCCAGCTCACCATCCACGGGGGCGTGGAATGAGCAGTTCTTC. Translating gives CASSPSTGAWNEQFF.

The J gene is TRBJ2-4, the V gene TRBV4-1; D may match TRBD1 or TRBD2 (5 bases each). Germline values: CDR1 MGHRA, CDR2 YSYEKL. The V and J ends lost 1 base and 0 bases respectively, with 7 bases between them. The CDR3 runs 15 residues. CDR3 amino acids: CASSQAGTAKNIQYF. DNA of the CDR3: TGCGCCAGCAGCCAAGCTGGGACAGCCAAAAACATTCAGTACTTC.

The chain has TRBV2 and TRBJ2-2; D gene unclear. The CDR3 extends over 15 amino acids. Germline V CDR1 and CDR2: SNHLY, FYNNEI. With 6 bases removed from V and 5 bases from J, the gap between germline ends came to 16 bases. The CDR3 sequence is CASRVDGDETGELFF. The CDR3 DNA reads TGTGCCAGCAGAGTCGACGGAGACGAGACCGGGGAGCTGTTTTTT.

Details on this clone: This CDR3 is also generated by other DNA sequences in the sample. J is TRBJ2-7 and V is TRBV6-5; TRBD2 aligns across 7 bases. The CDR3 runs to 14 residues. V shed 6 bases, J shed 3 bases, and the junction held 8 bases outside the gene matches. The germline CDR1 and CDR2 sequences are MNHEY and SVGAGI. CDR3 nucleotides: TGTGCCAGCAGACCGCCACGCGGGAGCTACGAGCAGTACTTC. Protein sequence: CASRPPRGSYEQYF.

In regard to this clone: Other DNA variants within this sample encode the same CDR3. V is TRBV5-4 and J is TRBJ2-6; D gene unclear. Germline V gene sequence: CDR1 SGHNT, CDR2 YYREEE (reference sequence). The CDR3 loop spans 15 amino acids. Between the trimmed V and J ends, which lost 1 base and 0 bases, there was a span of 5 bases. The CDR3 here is CASSLRSSGANVLTF. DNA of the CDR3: TGTGCCAGCAGCTTGCGGAGCTCTGGGGCCAACGTCCTGACTTTC.

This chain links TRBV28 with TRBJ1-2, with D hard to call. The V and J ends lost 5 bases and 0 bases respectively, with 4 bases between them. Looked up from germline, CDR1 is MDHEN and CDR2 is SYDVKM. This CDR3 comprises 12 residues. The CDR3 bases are TGTGCCAGCAGTGGGGCTAACTATGGCTACACCTTC. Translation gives CASSGANYGYTF.

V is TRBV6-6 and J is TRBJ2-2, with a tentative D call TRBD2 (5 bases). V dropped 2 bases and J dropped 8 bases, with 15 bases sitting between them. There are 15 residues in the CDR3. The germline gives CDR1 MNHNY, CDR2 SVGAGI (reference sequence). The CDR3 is CASSYTRTRAGELFF. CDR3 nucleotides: TGTGCCAGCAGTTACACTAGGACTCGGGCGGGGGAGCTGTTTTTT.

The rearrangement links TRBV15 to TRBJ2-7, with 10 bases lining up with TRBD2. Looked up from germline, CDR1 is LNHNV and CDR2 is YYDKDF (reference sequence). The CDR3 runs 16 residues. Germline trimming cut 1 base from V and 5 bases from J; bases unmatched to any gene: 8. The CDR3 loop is CATSRGRGTSADEQYF. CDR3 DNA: TGTGCCACCAGCAGAGGACGCGGGACTAGCGCGGACGAGCAGTACTTC. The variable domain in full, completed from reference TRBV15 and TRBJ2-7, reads DAMVIQNPRYQVTQFGKPVTLSCSQTLNHNVMYWYQQKSSQAPKLLFHYYDKDFNNEADTPDNFQSRRPNTSFCFLDIRSPGLGDTAMYLCATSRGRGTSADEQYFGPGTRLTVT.

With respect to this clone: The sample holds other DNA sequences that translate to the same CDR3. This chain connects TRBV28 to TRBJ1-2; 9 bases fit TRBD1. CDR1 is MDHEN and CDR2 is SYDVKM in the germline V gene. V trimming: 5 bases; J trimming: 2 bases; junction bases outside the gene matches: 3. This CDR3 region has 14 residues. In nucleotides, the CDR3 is TGTGCCAGCAGTCCCGGGACAGGGAACTATGGCTACACCTTC. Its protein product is CASSPGTGNYGYTF.

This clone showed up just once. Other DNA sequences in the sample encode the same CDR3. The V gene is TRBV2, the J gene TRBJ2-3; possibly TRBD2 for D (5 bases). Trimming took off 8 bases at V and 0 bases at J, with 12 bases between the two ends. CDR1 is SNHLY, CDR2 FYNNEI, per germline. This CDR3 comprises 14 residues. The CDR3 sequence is CASSDSSSTDTQYF. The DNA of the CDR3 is TGTGCCAGCTCGGACTCGTCTAGCACAGATACGCAGTATTTT.

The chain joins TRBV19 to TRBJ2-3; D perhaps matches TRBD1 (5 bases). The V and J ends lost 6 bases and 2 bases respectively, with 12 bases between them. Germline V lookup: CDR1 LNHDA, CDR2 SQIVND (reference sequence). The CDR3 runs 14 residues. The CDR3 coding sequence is TGTGCCAGTAGGGAAGGACAAACCACAGATACGCAGTATTTT. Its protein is CASREGQTTDTQYF. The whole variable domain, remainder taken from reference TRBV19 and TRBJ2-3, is DGGITQSPKYLFRKEGQNVTLSCEQNLNHDAMYWYRQDPGQGLRLIYYSQIVNDFQKGDIAEGYSVSREKKESFPLTVTSAQKNPTAFYLCASREGQTTDTQYFGPGTRLTVL.

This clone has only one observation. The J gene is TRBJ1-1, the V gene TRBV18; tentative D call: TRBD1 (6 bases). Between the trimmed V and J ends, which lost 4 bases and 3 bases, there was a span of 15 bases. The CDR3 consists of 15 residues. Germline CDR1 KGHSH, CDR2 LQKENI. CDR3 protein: CASSQSTGTDTEAFF. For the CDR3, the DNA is TGTGCCAGCTCACAATCTACAGGGACGGACACTGAAGCTTTCTTT.

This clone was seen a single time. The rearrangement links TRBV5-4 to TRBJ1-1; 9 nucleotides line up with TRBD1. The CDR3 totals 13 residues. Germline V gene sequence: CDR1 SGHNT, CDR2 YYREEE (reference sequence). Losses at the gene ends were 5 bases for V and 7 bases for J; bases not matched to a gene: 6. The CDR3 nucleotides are TGTGCCAGCAGGACACAGGGGGCGATTGAAGCTTTCTTT. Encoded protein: CASRTQGAIEAFF.

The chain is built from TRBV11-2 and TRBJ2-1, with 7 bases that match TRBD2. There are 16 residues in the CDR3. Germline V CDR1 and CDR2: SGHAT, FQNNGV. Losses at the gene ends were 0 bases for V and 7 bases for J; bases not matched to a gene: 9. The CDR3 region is CASSLDAYRGGNEQFF. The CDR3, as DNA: TGTGCCAGCAGCTTAGACGCTTATCGCGGGGGAAATGAGCAGTTCTTC.

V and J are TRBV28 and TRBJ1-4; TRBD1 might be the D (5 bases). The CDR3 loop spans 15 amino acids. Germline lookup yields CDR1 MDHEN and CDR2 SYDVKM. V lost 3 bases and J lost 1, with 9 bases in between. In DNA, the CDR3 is TGTGCCAGCAGTTTCGCCGGGGGAACTAATGAAAAACTGTTTTTT. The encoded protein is CASSFAGGTNEKLFF. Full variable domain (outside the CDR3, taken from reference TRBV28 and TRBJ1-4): DVKVTQSSRYLVKRTGEKVFLECVQDMDHENMFWYRQDPGLGLRLIYFSYDVKMKEKGDIPEGYSVSREKKERFSLILESASTNQTSMYLCASSFAGGTNEKLFFGSGTQLSVL.

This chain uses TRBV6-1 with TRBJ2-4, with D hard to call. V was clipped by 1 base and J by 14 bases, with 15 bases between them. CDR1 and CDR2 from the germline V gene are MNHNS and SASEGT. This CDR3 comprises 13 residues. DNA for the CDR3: TGTGCCAGCAGTGAAGTAGAGTCCGTTACTGAGTACTTC. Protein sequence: CASSEVESVTEYF.

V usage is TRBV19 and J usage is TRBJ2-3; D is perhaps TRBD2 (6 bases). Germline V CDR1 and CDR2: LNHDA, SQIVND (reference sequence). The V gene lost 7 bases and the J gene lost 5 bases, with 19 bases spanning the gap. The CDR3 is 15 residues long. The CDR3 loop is CASNPGRRGGDTQYF. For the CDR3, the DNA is TGTGCCAGTAACCCGGGCCGTCGGGGAGGAGATACGCAGTATTTT.

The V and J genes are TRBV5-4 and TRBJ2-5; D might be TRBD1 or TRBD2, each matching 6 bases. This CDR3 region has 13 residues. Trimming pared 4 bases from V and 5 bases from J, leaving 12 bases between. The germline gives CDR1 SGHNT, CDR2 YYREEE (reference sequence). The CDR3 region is CASSRGGLETQYF. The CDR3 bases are TGTGCCAGCAGCCGAGGGGGGTTGGAGACCCAGTACTTC.

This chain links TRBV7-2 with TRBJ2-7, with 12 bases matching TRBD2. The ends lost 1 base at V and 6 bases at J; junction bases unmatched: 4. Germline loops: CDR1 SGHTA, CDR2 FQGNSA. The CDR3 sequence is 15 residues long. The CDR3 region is CASSLDPSGRVEQYF. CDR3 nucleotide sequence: TGTGCCAGCAGCTTAGACCCTAGCGGGAGGGTCGAGCAGTACTTC.

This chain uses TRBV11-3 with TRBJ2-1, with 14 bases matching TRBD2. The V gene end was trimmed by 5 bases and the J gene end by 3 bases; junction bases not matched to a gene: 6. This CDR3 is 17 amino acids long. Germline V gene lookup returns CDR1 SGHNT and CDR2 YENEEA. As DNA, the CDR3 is TGTGCCAGCAGCAACCCGACTAGCGGGAGGGACTACAATGAGCAGTTCTTC. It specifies CASSNPTSGRDYNEQFF.

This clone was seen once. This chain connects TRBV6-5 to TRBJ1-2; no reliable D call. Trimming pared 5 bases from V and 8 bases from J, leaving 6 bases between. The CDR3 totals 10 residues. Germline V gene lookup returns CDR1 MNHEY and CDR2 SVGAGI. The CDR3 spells CASSALGYTF. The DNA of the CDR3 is TGTGCCAGCAGTGCCCTGGGCTACACCTTC.

The CDR3 DNA sequence: TGTGCCAGCAGCTTACAGGGGACGGGGACGGATGGCTACACCTTC. Translated: CASSLQGTGTDGYTF. This sequence joins TRBV7-3 and TRBJ1-2, with D possibly matching TRBD1 (6 bases). Germline values: CDR1 SGHTA, CDR2 FQGTGA. The CDR3 is 15 amino acids. V was clipped by 2 bases and J by 6 bases, with 16 bases between them. Variable domain in full (rest from reference TRBV7-3 and TRBJ1-2): GAGVSQTPSNKVTEKGKYVELRCDPISGHTALYWYRQSLGQGPEFLIYFQGTGAADDSGLPNDRFFAVRPEGSVSTLKIQRTERGDSAVYLCASSLQGTGTDGYTFGSGTRLTVV.

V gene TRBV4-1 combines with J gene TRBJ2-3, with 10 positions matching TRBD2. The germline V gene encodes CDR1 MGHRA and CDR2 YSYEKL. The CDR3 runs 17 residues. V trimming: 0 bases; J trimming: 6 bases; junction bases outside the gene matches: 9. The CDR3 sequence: CASSQDPQASGSDTQYF. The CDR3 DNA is TGCGCCAGCAGCCAAGATCCCCAGGCTAGCGGGAGTGATACGCAGTATTTT.